The 3 T cell receptor beta chains below all came from one sample that was sequenced in a study of early T cells in non-severe SARS-CoV-2 infection. TCRdb itself ran the 5' RACE reads through MiXCR, one entry per CDR3 protein. This sample has some 77,000 distinct CDR3 sequences, with roughly 13% found just once. The specimen sequenced was whole blood. The origin of the receptors is an adult who was a healthcare worker with PCR-confirmed SARS-CoV-2 infection or an uninfected control (not recorded which).

This clonotype was recorded once. V gene TRBV28 combines with J gene TRBJ1-1; D is unresolved. V was trimmed by 3 bases and J by 6 bases, leaving 11 bases between them. The CDR3 has 13 amino acids. Per the germline V gene, CDR1 is MDHEN and CDR2 is SYDVKM. The CDR3, as DNA: TGTGCCAGCAGTTTCTCTAATCCTCCTGAAGCTTTCTTT. Translating gives CASSFSNPPEAFF.

The J gene is TRBJ1-1, the V gene TRBV27; D possibly corresponds to TRBD1 (5 bases). Per germline, CDR1 MNHEY and CDR2 SMNVEV (reference sequence). The CDR3 contains 14 residues. The V end was cut by 5 bases, the J end by 2 bases, with 12 bases between. CDR3 amino acids: CASSLDGHNTEAFF. In DNA form, the CDR3 reads TGTGCCAGCAGTCTCGACGGACACAACACTGAAGCTTTCTTT.

The chain has TRBV12-3 or TRBV12-4 and TRBJ2-5; TRBD2 agrees at 8 bases. This CDR3 spans 14 amino acids. The V and J ends lost 5 bases and 4 bases, in that order; junction bases with no gene match: 6. The chain's CDR3 is CASSRSGDRETQYF. In DNA, the CDR3 is TGTGCCAGCAGTCGTAGCGGGGATCGAGAGACCCAGTACTTC.